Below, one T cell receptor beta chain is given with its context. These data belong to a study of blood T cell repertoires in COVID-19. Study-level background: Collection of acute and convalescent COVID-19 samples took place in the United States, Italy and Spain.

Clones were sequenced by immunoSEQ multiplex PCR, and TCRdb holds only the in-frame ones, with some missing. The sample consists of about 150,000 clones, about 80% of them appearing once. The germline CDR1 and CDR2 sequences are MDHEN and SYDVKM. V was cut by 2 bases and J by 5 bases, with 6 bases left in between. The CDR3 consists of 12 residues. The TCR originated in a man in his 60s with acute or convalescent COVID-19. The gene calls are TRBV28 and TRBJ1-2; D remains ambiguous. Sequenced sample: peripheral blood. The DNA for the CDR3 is TGTGCCAGCAGTTTAATCTCGTATGGCTACACCTTC. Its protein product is CASSLISYGYTF.